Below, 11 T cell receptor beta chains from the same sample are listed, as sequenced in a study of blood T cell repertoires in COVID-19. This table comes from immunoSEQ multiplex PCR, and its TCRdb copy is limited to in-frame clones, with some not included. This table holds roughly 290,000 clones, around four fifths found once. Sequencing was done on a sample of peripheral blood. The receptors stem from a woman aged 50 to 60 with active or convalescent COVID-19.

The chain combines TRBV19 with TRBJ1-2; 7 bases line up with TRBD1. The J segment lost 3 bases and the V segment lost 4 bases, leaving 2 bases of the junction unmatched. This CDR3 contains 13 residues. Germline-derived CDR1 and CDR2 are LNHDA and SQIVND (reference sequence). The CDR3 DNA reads TGTGCCAGTAGTAGAGACAGGGACTATGGCTACACCTTC. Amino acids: CASSRDRDYGYTF.

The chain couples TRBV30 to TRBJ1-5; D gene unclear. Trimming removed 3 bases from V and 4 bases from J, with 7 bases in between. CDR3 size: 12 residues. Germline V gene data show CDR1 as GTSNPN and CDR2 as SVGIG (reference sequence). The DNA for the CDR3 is TGTGCCTGGAGCCTCGGTAATCAGCCCCAGCATTTT. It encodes CAWSLGNQPQHF.

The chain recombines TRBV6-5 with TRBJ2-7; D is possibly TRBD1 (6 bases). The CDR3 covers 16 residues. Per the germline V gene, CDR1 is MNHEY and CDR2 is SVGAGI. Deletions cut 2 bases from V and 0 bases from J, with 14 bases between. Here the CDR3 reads CASSYPRGQSSYEQYF. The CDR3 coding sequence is TGTGCCAGCAGTTACCCTCGGGGACAAAGCTCCTACGAGCAGTACTTC.

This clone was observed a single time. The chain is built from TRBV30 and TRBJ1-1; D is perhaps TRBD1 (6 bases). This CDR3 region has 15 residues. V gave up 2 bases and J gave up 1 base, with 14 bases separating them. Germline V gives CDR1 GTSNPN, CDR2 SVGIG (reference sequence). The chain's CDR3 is CAWSPYRVTNTEAFF. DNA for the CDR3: TGTGCCTGGAGTCCTTACAGGGTAACGAACACTGAAGCTTTCTTT.

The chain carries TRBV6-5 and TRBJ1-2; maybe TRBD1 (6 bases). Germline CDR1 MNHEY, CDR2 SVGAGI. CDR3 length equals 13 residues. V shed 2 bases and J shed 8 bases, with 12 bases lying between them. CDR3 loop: CASSYEGVGGYTF. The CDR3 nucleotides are TGTGCCAGCAGTTACGAGGGGGTAGGCGGCTACACCTTC.

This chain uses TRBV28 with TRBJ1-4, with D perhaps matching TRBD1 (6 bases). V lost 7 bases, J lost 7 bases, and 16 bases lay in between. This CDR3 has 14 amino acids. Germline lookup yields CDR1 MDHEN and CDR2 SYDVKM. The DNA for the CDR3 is TGTGCCAGCACCCTGGACAGTGATTTTGAAAAACTGTTTTTT. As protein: CASTLDSDFEKLFF. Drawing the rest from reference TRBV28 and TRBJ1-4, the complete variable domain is DVKVTQSSRYLVKRTGEKVFLECVQDMDHENMFWYRQDPGLGLRLIYFSYDVKMKEKGDIPEGYSVSREKKERFSLILESASTNQTSMYLCASTLDSDFEKLFFGSGTQLSVL.

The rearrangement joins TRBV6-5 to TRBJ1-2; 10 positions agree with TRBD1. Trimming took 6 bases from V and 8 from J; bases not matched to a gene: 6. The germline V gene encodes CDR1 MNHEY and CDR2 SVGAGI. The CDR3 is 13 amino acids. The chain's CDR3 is CASSRGTGDGYTF. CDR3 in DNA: TGTGCCAGCAGCCGCGGGACAGGGGACGGCTACACCTTC.

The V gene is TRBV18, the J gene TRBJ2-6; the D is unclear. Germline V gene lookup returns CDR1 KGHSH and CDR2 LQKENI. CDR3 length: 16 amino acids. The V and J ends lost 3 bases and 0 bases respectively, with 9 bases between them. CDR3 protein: CASSPALSSGANVLTF. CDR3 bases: TGTGCCAGCTCACCTGCACTGAGCTCTGGGGCCAACGTCCTGACTTTC. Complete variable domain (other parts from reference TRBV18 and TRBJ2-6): NAGVMQNPRHLVRRRGQEARLRCSPMKGHSHVYWYRQLPEEGLKFMVYLQKENIIDESGMPKERFSAEFPKEGPSILRIQQVVRGDSAAYFCASSPALSSGANVLTFGAGSRLTVL.

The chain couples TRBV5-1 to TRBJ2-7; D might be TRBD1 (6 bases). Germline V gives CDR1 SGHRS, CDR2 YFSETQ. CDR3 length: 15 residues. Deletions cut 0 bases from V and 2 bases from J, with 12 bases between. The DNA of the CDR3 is TGCGCCAGCAGCTTGGGAGGACAGCTAACCTACGAGCAGTACTTC. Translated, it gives CASSLGGQLTYEQYF.

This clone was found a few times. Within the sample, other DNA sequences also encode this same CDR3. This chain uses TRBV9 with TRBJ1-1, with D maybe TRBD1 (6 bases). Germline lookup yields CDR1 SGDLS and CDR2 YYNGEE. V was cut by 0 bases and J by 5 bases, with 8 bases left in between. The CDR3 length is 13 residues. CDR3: CASSVEGGTEAFF. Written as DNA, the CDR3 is TGTGCCAGCAGCGTAGAAGGGGGAACTGAAGCTTTCTTT.

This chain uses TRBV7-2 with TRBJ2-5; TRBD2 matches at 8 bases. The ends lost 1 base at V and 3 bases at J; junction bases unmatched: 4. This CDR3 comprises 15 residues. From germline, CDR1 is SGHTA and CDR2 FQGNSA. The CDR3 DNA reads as TGTGCCAGCAGCTTAGTTCTAGCGGGTGAAGAGACCCAGTACTTC. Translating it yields CASSLVLAGEETQYF.